One TCR beta chain is described in this entry. As yet, its antigen is unknown. This sample was included in a study of T cell responses to AZD1222 COVID-19 vaccine. Notes on the study in general: Most donors were white British, females outnumbered males, and clonal diversity was possibly underestimated. It was only after the peak T cell response that any repertoires were sampled. With dominance at 160-218 and 743-854, vaccine-associated CD4 TCRs spanned spike.

The protocol was immunoSEQ multiplex PCR, while the TCRdb copy is restricted to in-frame clones and leaves out a portion. The profile shows just under 90,000 clones, almost 90% of them singletons. Trimming removed 3 bases at V and 2 bases at J, with 11 bases between. Germline V gene data show CDR1 as LNHDA and CDR2 as SQIVND (reference sequence). The CDR3 spans 14 residues. The TCR originated in an adult in good health. The chain is built from TRBV19 and TRBJ2-7, with D possibly called TRBD1 or TRBD2 (5 bases each). Material: peripheral blood, obtained on day 0 of MenACWY control vaccination. CDR3 in DNA: TGTGCCAGTAGTATTGGGACGGAAACCTACGAGCAGTACTTC. It translates to CASSIGTETYEQYF.